This T cell receptor (beta chain) was recovered during a study of T cell responses to AZD1222 COVID-19 vaccine. In this sample, this clone turned up once. Its antigen remains unidentified. Overall study results and limits: Only after the peak T cell response were repertoires sampled. Donors, mostly white British, included more females; clonal diversity was possibly underestimated. Spike-specific TCR breadth rose after two AZD1222 doses, and depth rose as well. Across the whole spike, CD4 TCRs peaked at regions 160-218 and 743-854.

The ends were cut back, 6 bases at V and 5 bases at J, with 19 bases in the middle. Germline V gene sequence: CDR1 SEHNR, CDR2 FQNEAQ (reference sequence). This CDR3 region has 15 residues. TCRdb's table, derived via immunoSEQ multiplex PCR, lists solely in-frame clones and lacks some. The sample consists of under 130,000 clones, about 94% of them appearing once. V usage is TRBV7-9 and J usage is TRBJ1-1; the D is unclear. The starting material was peripheral blood, obtained on day 0 of AZD1222 vaccination. The TCR comes from an adult in good health. CDR3 in amino acids: CASRRPGGRKTEAFF. The CDR3 DNA is TGTGCCAGCAGGAGGCCTGGCGGAAGGAAAACTGAAGCTTTCTTT.